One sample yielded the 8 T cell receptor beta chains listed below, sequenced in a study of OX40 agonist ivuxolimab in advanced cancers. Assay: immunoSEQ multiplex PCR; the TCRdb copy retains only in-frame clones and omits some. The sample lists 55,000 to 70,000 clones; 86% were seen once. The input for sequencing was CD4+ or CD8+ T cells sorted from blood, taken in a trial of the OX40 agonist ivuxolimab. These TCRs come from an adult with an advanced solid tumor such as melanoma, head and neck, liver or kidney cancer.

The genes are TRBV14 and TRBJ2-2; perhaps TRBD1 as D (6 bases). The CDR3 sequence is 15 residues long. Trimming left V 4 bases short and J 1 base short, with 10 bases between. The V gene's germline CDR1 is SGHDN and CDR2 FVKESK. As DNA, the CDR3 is TGTGCCAGCAGCCGGGACACTTTGAACACCGGGGAGCTGTTTTTT. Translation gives CASSRDTLNTGELFF.

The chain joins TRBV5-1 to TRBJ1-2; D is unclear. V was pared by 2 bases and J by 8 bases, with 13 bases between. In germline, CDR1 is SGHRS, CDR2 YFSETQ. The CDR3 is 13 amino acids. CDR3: CASSFDGMGGYTF. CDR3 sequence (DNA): TGCGCCAGCAGCTTCGACGGAATGGGAGGCTACACCTTC.

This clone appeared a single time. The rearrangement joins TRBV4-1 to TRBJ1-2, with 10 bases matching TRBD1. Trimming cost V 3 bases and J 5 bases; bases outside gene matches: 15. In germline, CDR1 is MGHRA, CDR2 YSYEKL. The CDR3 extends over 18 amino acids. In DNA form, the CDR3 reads TGCGCCAGCAGCCATACTACTTTCGAAGGGACAGGGGTTTATGGCTACACCTTC. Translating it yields CASSHTTFEGTGVYGYTF.

The CDR3 protein is CASSQTSRGINQPQHF. DNA of the CDR3: TGTGCCAGCAGCCAAACCTCCAGGGGCATTAATCAGCCCCAGCATTTT. V and J are TRBV7-8 and TRBJ1-5, with D perhaps TRBD1 (6 bases). V gave up 5 bases and J gave up 4 bases, with 18 bases separating them. The CDR3 spans 16 residues. CDR1 and CDR2 (germline): SGHVS, FQNEAQ.

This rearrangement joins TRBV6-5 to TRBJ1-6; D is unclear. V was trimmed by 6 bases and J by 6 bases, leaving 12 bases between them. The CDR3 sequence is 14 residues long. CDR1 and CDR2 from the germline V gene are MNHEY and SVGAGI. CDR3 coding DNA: TGTGCCAGCAGGGTCCGGGCCCCTAATTCACCCCTCCACTTT. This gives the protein CASRVRAPNSPLHF.

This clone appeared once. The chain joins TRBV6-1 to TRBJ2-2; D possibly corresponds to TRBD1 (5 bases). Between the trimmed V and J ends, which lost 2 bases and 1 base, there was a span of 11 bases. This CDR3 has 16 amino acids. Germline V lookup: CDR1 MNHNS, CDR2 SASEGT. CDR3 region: CASSERAGMNTGELFF. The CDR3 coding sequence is TGTGCCAGCAGTGAACGGGCAGGGATGAACACCGGGGAGCTGTTTTTT.

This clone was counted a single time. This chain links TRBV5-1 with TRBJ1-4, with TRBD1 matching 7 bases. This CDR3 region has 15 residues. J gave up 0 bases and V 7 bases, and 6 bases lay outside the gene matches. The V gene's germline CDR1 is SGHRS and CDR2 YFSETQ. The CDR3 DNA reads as TGCGCCAGCTGCTACCAGGGGGCAACTAATGAAAAACTGTTTTTT. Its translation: CASCYQGATNEKLFF.

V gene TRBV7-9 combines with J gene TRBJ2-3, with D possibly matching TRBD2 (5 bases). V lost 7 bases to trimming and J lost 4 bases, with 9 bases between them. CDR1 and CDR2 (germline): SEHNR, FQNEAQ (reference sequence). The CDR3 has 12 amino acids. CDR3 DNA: TGTGCCAGCACCCTGGAGGCAGATACGCAGTATTTT. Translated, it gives CASTLEADTQYF.